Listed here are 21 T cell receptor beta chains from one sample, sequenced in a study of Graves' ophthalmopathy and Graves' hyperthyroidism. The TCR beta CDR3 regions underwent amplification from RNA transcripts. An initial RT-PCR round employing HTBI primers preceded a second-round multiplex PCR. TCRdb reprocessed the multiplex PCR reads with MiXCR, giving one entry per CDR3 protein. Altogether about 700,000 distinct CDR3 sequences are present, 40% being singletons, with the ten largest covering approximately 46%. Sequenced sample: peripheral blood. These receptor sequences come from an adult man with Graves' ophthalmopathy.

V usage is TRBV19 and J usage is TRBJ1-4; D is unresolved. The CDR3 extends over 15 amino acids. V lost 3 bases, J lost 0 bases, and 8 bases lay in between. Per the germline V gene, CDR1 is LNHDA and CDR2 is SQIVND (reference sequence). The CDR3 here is CASSMGVSTNEKLFF. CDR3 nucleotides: TGTGCCAGTAGTATGGGTGTTTCAACTAATGAAAAACTGTTTTTT. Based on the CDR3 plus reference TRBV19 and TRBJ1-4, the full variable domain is DGGITQSPKYLFRKEGQNVTLSCEQNLNHDAMYWYRQDPGQGLRLIYYSQIVNDFQKGDIAEGYSVSREKKESFPLTVTSAQKNPTAFYLCASSMGVSTNEKLFFGSGTQLSVL.

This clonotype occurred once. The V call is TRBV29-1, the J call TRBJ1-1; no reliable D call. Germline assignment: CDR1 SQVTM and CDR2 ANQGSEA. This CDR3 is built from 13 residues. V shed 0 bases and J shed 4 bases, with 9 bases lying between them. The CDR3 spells CSVEDRGRTEAFF. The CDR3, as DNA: TGCAGCGTTGAAGATCGGGGTCGCACTGAAGCTTTCTTT.

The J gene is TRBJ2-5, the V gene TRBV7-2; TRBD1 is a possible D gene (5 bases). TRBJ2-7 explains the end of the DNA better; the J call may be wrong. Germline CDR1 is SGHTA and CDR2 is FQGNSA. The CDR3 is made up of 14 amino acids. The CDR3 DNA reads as TGTGCCAGCAGCTCCCTGGGGCCGACCTACGAGCAGTACTTC. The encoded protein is CASSSLGPTYEQYF.

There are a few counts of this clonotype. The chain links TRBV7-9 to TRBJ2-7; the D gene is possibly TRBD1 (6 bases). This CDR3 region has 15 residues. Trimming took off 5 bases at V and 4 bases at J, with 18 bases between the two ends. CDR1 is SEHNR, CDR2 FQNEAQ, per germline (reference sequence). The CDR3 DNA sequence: TGTGCCAGCAGCCAATCGACAGGTTTCCTATACGAGCAGTACTTC. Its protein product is CASSQSTGFLYEQYF.

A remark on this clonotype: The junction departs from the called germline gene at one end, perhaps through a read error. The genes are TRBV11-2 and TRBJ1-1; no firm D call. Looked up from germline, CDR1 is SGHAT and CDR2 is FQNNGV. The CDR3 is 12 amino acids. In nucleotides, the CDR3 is TGTGCCGGCAGCCTAATGAACACTGAAGCTTTCTTT. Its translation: CAGSLMNTEAFF. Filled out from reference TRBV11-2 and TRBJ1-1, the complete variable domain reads EAGVAQSPRYKIIEKRQSVAFWCNPISGHATLYWYQQILGQGPKLLIQFQNNGVVDDSQLPKDRFSAERLKGVDSTLKIQPAKLEDSAVYLCAGSLMNTEAFFGQGTRLTVV.

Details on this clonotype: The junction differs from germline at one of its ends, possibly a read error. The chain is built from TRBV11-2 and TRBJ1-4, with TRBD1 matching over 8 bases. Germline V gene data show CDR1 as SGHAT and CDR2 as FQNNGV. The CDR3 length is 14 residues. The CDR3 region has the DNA TGTGCCAGCAGTCAGGGGGCGAACTCTGGAGAACTGGTTTTT. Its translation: CASSQGANSGELVF.

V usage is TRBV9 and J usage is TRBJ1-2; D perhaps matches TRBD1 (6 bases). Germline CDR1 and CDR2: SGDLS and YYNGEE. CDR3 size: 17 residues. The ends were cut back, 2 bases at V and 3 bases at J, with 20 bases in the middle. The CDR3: CASSVGQLPTLDYGYTF. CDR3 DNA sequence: TGTGCCAGCAGCGTCGGACAGCTACCCACACTGGACTATGGCTACACCTTC.

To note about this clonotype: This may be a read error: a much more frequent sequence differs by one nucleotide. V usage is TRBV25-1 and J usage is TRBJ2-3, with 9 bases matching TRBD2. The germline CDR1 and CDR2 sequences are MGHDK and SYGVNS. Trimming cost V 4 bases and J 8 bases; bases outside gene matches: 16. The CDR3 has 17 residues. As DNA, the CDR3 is TGTGCCAGCAGTGTATTAGCGGGAGAATCCTTCACGGGTACGCAGTATTTT. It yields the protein CASSVLAGESFTGTQYF.

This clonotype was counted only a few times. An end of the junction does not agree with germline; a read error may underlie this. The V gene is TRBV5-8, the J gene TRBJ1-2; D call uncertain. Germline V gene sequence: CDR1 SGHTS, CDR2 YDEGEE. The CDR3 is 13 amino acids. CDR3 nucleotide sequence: TGTGCCAGCGGCTTAGAGAAGAGTTATGGCTACACCTTC. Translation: CASGLEKSYGYTF.

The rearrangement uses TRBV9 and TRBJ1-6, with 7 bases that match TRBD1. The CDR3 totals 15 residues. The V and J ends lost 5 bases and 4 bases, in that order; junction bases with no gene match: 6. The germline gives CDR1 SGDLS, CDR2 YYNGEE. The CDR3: CASSPTTGYNSPLHF. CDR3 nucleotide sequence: TGTGCCAGCAGTCCCACGACAGGGTATAATTCACCCCTCCACTTT. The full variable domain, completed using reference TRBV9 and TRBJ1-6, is DSGVTQTPKHLITATGQRVTLRCSPRSGDLSVYWYQQSLDQGLQFLIQYYNGEERAKGNILERFSAQQFPDLHSELNLSSLELGDSALYFCASSPTTGYNSPLHFGNGTRLTVT.

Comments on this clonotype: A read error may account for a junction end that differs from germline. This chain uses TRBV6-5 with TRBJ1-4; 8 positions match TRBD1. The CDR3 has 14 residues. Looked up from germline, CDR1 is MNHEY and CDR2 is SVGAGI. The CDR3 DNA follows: TGTGCCAGCGGTTACAGGGGGACTAATGAAAAACTGTTTTTT. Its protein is CASGYRGTNEKLFF.

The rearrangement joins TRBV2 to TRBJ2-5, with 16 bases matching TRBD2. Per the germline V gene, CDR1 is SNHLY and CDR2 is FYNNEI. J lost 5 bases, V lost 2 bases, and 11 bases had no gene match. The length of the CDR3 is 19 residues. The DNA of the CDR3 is TGTGCCAGCAGTGAACCCCCCGGGACTAGCGGGAGGGCCTGGGAGACCCAGTACTTC. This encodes CASSEPPGTSGRAWETQYF.

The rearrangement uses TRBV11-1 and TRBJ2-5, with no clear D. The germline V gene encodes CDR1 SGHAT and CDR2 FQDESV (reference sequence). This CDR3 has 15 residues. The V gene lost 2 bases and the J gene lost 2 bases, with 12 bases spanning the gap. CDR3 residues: CASSLLGRVQETQYF. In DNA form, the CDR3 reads TGTGCCAGCAGCTTATTAGGCAGAGTTCAAGAGACCCAGTACTTC.

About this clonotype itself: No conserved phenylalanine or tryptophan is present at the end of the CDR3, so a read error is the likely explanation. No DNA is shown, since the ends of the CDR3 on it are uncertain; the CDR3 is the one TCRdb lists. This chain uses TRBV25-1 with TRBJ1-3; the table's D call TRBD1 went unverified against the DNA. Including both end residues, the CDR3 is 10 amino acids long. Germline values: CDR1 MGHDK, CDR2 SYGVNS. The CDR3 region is CASSYRTGGG.

In DNA, the CDR3 is TGCGCCAGCAGCCGCACCGGATGGGACAGGGGTGGAGGCTACACCTTC. Its protein is CASSRTGWDRGGGYTF. V is TRBV4-3 and J is TRBJ1-2; 10 positions match TRBD1. Germline V gives CDR1 LGHNA, CDR2 YSLEER. V trimming: 4 bases; J trimming: 8 bases; junction bases outside the gene matches: 13. The CDR3 covers 16 residues.

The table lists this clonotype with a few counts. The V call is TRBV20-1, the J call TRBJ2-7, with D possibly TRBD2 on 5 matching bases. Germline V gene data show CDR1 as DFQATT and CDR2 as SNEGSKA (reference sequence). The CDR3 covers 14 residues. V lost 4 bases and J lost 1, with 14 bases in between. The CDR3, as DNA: TGCAGTGCTACGACCCCCCTAGCTTCCTACGAGCAGTACTTC. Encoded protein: CSATTPLASYEQYF.

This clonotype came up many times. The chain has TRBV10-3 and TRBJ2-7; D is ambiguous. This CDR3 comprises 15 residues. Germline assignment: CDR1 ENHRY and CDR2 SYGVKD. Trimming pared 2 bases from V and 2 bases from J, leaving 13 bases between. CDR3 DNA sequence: TGTGCCATCAGTGAGGAACACCAACCCGCCTACGAGCAGTACTTC. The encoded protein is CAISEEHQPAYEQYF.

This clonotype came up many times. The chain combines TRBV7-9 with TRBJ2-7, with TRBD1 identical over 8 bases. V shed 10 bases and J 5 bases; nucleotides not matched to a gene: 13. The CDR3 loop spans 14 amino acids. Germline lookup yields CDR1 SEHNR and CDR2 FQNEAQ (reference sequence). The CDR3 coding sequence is TGTGCCACCGCCCCGCGACAGGGGTGGGACGAGCAGTACTTC. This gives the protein CATAPRQGWDEQYF.

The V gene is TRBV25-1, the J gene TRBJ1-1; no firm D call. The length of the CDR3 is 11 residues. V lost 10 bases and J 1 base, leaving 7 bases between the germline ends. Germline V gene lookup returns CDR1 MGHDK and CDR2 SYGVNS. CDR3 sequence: CATAGNTEAFF. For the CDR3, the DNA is TGTGCCACCGCGGGGAACACTGAAGCTTTCTTT.

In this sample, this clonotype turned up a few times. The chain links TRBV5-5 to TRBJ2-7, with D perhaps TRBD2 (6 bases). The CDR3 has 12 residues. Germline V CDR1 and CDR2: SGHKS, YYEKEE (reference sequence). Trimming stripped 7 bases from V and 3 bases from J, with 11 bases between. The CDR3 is CASYGSLYEQYF. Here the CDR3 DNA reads TGTGCCAGCTACGGGAGCCTCTACGAGCAGTACTTC.

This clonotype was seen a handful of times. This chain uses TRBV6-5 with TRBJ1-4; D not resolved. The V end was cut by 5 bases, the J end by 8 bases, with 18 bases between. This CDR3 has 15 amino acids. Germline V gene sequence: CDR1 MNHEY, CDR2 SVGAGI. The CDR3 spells CASSLVRAREEKLFF. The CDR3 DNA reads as TGTGCCAGCAGTCTTGTCCGGGCGCGGGAAGAAAAACTGTTTTTT.